This TCR beta chain is drawn from a study of shared clonotypes between healthy human individuals. Germline V gene data show CDR1 as KGHSH and CDR2 as LQKENI. Trimming pared 1 base from V and 5 bases from J, leaving 9 bases between. The CDR3 runs to 13 residues. Data came from immunoSEQ multiplex PCR; TCRdb stores just in-frame clones and leaves some out. The table records 150,000 to 200,000 clones, roughly 93% of them present only once. The origin of this receptor is a woman aged 25 to 45 in good health. The material sequenced was naive CD4+ T cells sorted from blood. Subset reported: CD45RA+ positively selected. The genes are TRBV18 and TRBJ2-7; no definite D call. CDR3 DNA sequence: TGTGCCAGCTCACCACTGGGCAGCAACGAGCAGTACTTC. Translated: CASSPLGSNEQYF.